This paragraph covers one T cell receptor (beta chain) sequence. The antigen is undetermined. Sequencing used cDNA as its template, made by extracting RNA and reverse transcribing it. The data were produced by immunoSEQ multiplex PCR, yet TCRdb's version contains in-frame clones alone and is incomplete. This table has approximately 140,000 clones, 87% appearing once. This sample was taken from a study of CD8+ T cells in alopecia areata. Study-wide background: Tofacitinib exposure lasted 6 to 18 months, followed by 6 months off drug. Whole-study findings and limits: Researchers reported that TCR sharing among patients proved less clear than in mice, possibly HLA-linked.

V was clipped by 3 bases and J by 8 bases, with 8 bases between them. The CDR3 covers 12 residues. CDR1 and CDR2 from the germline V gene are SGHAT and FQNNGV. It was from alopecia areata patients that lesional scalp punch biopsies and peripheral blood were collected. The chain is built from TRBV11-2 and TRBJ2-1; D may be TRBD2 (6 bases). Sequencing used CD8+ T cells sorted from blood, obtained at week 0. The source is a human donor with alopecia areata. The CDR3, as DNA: TGTGCCAGCAGCTTGGGGGGAGATGAGCAGTTCTTC. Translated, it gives CASSLGGDEQFF.